This TCR beta chain is from a study of cytomegalovirus exposure and HLA in healthy donors. General observations from the study: In a later analysis, HLA-associated beta chains showed higher expansion and lower generation probabilities than comparable chains. The study labeled 164 TCR beta chains cytomegalovirus-associated. In a later analysis, an Asian-associated ancestry cluster reportedly showed fewer N-insertions than the roughly 690-donor mean.

Points on this clone: Its target is not known.

CDR3 length: 14 residues. Germline values: CDR1 GTSNPN, CDR2 SVGIG (reference sequence). V lost 4 bases and J lost 6; bases outside the gene matches: 5. Researchers ran the PCR with 60 Vbeta and 13 Jbeta primers. Profiling relied on immunoSEQ multiplex PCR, and the TCRdb table lists in-frame clones only, not all of them. The top ten clones hold approximately 1.1% of a sample with 80,000 to 100,000 clones, under 75% of them seen once. V usage is TRBV30 and J usage is TRBJ2-4, with 11 bases matching TRBD2. This TCR came from a female donor in good health and CMV-seronegative. Material for sequencing was PBMCs. The CDR3 reads CAWTSGGRGNIQYF. In DNA, the CDR3 is TGTGCCTGGACTAGCGGGGGGCGGGGAAACATTCAGTACTTC. The variable domain in full, completed from reference TRBV30 and TRBJ2-4, reads SQTIHQWPATLVQPVGSPLSLECTVEGTSNPNLYWYRQAAGRGLQLLFYSVGIGQISSEVPQNLSASRPQDRQFILSSKKLLLSDSGFYLCAWTSGGRGNIQYFGAGTRLSVL.